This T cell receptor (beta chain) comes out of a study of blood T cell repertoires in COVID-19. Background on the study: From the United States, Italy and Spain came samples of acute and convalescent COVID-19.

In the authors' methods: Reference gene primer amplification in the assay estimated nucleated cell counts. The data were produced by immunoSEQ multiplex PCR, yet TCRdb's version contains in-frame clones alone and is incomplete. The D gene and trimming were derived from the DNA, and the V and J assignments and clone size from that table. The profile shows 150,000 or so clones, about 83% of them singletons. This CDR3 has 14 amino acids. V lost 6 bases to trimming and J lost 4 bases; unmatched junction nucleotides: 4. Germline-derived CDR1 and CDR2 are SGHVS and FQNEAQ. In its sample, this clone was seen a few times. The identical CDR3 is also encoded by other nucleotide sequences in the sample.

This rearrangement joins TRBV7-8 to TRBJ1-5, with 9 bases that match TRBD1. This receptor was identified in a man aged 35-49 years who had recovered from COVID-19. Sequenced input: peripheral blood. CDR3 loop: CASRAGTGNQPQHF. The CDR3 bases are TGTGCCAGCAGGGCCGGGACAGGGAATCAGCCCCAGCATTTT.